The 21 T cell receptor beta chains given below trace back to one sample, sequenced in a study of T-cell memory formation after mild COVID-19. TCRdb used MiXCR to reprocess the 5' RACE reads, holding one entry per CDR3 protein. The sample records a few hundred thousand distinct CDR3 sequences, more than 15% being singletons. The sequencing sample was made of PBMCs or a T cell subset sorted from them (not recorded which). The receptors were gathered from a man aged 18 to 30 who had mild COVID-19 (a few samples of this study predate the infection). Cell type and time point are not known.

This clonotype appeared a few times. The chain couples TRBV5-1 to TRBJ1-1; 8 bases fit TRBD1. Germline CDR1 and CDR2: SGHRS and YFSETQ. The CDR3 totals 13 residues. Losses at the gene ends were 3 bases for V and 4 bases for J; bases not matched to a gene: 2. In DNA form, the CDR3 reads TGCGCCAGCAGCTACAGGGGGGCCACTGAAGCTTTCTTT. Its protein is CASSYRGATEAFF.

The rearrangement joins TRBV9 to TRBJ2-5; D gene uncertain. The CDR3 extends over 14 amino acids. Germline lookup yields CDR1 SGDLS and CDR2 YYNGEE. Trimming shortened V by 1 base and J by 3 bases, and 10 bases separated the two germline ends. CDR3 nucleotides: TGTGCCAGCAGCGTATCCGGTTCCGAAGAGACCCAGTACTTC. It specifies CASSVSGSEETQYF.

The gene calls are TRBV7-8 and TRBJ2-7; no firm D call. V was clipped by 5 bases and J by 2 bases, with 10 bases between them. Looked up from germline, CDR1 is SGHVS and CDR2 is FQNEAQ. This CDR3 region has 13 residues. The CDR3 DNA reads as TGTGCCAGCAGCCCTACAAGGACCTACGAGCAGTACTTC. Translating gives CASSPTRTYEQYF. Based on the CDR3 plus reference TRBV7-8 and TRBJ2-7, the full variable domain is GAGVSQSPRYKVAKRGQDVALRCDPISGHVSLFWYQQALGQGPEFLTYFQNEAQLDKSGLPSDRFFAERPEGSVSTLKIQRTQQEDSAVYLCASSPTRTYEQYFGPGTRLTVT.

The rearrangement uses TRBV7-2 and TRBJ2-3; 7 bases are a match to TRBD1. This CDR3 is built from 15 residues. Germline V gene sequence: CDR1 SGHTA, CDR2 FQGNSA. V gave up 4 bases and J gave up 1 base; unmatched junction bases: 5. This CDR3 is CASSSFDRGTDTQYF. The CDR3 nucleotides read TGTGCCAGCAGCTCCTTTGACAGGGGCACAGATACGCAGTATTTT.

The sample holds a few counts of this clonotype. This chain uses TRBV5-1 with TRBJ2-5; TRBD1 matches 9 bases. Per germline, CDR1 SGHRS and CDR2 YFSETQ. V lost 4 bases and J lost 5; bases outside the gene matches: 9. The CDR3 has 15 amino acids. CDR3 residues: CASSVRDREGETQYF. The CDR3 DNA is TGCGCCAGCAGCGTCCGGGACAGGGAGGGTGAGACCCAGTACTTC.

The sample holds a few counts of this clonotype. This sequence joins TRBV5-1 and TRBJ2-6; D is possibly TRBD1 (5 bases). V was cut by 0 bases and J by 2 bases, with 6 bases left in between. CDR3 length: 15 amino acids. Germline CDR1 SGHRS, CDR2 YFSETQ. The CDR3: CASSLDRTGANVLTF. The CDR3 nucleotides read TGCGCCAGCAGCTTGGACAGGACTGGGGCCAACGTCCTGACTTTC.

The chain carries TRBV4-1 and TRBJ1-1; D is perhaps TRBD1 (6 bases). Trimming cost V 0 bases and J 4 bases, with 15 bases left between them. Germline CDR1 reads MGHRA; CDR2 reads YSYEKL. This CDR3 has 16 amino acids. CDR3 DNA: TGCGCCAGCAGCCAAGATCCGGTACAGGGTTTCACTGAAGCTTTCTTT. This gives the protein CASSQDPVQGFTEAFF.

The sample holds a few counts of this clonotype. The chain uses TRBV5-1 and TRBJ2-3; 10 nucleotides line up with TRBD1. The CDR3 extends over 19 amino acids. CDR1 is SGHRS and CDR2 is YFSETQ in the germline V gene. Unmatched junction bases numbered 20, after V lost 6 bases and J lost 4 bases. The CDR3 loop reads CASTLRRDRGYRGPDTQYF. The DNA of the CDR3 is TGCGCCAGCACCCTCCGCCGGGACAGGGGATATCGGGGCCCAGATACGCAGTATTTT.

V gene TRBV7-2 combines with J gene TRBJ1-4, with D unresolved. CDR3 length: 15 residues. The germline V and J ends were trimmed by 5 bases and 6 bases, with 16 bases remaining between them. Germline loops: CDR1 SGHTA, CDR2 FQGNSA. CDR3: CASSARSIGDEKLFF. CDR3 coding DNA: TGTGCCAGCAGCGCCCGCTCCATTGGGGATGAAAAACTGTTTTTT.

This chain joins TRBV6-6 and TRBJ2-1, with D perhaps matching TRBD1 or TRBD2 (6 bases each). V lost 2 bases and J 0 bases, leaving 20 bases between the germline ends. Germline assignment: CDR1 MNHNY and CDR2 SVGAGI (reference sequence). CDR3 length: 19 amino acids. CDR3: CASSYRGGKQPRSYNEQFF. The CDR3 DNA sequence: TGTGCCAGCAGTTACCGAGGGGGGAAACAGCCCCGCTCCTACAATGAGCAGTTCTTC.

This clonotype turned up a few times. The rearrangement joins TRBV9 to TRBJ1-4; no firm D call. The CDR3 has 12 residues. Germline CDR1 and CDR2: SGDLS and YYNGEE. V was trimmed by 3 bases and J by 7 bases, leaving 7 bases between them. CDR3 nucleotide sequence: TGTGCCAGCAGCGGCGGAGGTGAAAAACTGTTTTTT. Protein product: CASSGGGEKLFF.

This chain links TRBV7-9 with TRBJ2-7, with 8 bases identical to TRBD1. The CDR3 consists of 14 residues. Germline V gives CDR1 SEHNR, CDR2 FQNEAQ (reference sequence). Germline trimming cut 2 bases from V and 2 bases from J; bases unmatched to any gene: 2. The CDR3 region has the DNA TGTGCCAGCAGCTTACAGGACAGGGCCTACGAGCAGTACTTC. Protein product: CASSLQDRAYEQYF. Together with reference TRBV7-9 and TRBJ2-7, the CDR3 gives the full variable domain: DTGVSQNPRHKITKRGQNVTFRCDPISEHNRLYWYRQTLGQGPEFLTYFQNEAQLEKSRLLSDRFSAERPKGSFSTLEIQRTEQGDSAMYLCASSLQDRAYEQYFGPGTRLTVT.

The gene calls are TRBV9 and TRBJ1-5; D might be TRBD1 (5 bases). The CDR3 extends over 13 amino acids. CDR1 and CDR2 from the germline V gene are SGDLS and YYNGEE. Trimming pared 0 bases from V and 9 bases from J, leaving 10 bases between. In DNA, the CDR3 is TGTGCCAGCAGCGTAGCTTCCGGGGGGCCCCAGCATTTT. Translation: CASSVASGGPQHF.

The chain recombines TRBV10-2 with TRBJ2-7; D possibly corresponds to TRBD1 (6 bases). CDR3 length equals 13 residues. The V and J ends lost 8 bases and 3 bases respectively, with 14 bases between them. Germline V gene data show CDR1 as WSHSY and CDR2 as SAAADI. CDR3 sequence (DNA): TGCGCCAGCTTACGGGACACCGGCTACGAGCAGTACTTC. Protein sequence: CASLRDTGYEQYF.

CDR3: CASSLTGWADTQYF. CDR3 bases: TGTGCCAGCAGCTTGACGGGCTGGGCAGATACGCAGTATTTT. V usage is TRBV7-2 and J usage is TRBJ2-3; D not certain. The CDR3 is 14 amino acids. V was pared by 3 bases and J by 4 bases, with 11 bases between. Germline CDR1 reads SGHTA; CDR2 reads FQGNSA. Using reference TRBV7-2 and TRBJ2-3 for the parts outside the CDR3, the full variable domain is GAGVSQSPSNKVTEKGKDVELRCDPISGHTALYWYRQSLGQGLEFLIYFQGNSAPDKSGLPSDRFSAERTGGSVSTLTIQRTQQEDSAVYLCASSLTGWADTQYFGPGTRLTVL.

This clonotype has only a few counts. The gene calls are TRBV5-4 and TRBJ1-2; unclear D gene. The CDR3 is 15 residues long. Germline loops: CDR1 SGHNT, CDR2 YYREEE (reference sequence). Between the trimmed V and J ends, which lost 0 bases and 7 bases, there was a span of 16 bases. The CDR3 reads CASSLAYEGWIGYTF. In DNA form, the CDR3 reads TGTGCCAGCAGCTTGGCCTACGAGGGCTGGATTGGCTACACCTTC.

V usage is TRBV4-2 and J usage is TRBJ2-5; 8 nucleotides line up with TRBD2. CDR1 is LGHNA and CDR2 is YNFKEQ in the germline V gene. The V and J ends lost 0 bases and 5 bases, in that order; junction bases with no gene match: 11. This CDR3 region has 17 residues. This chain's CDR3 is CASSQDDIGRGEETQYF. CDR3 nucleotide sequence: TGTGCCAGCAGCCAAGATGATATAGGGCGGGGGGAGGAGACCCAGTACTTC.

The chain recombines TRBV7-9 with TRBJ1-1, with D unclear. This CDR3 is 12 amino acids long. The germline V gene encodes CDR1 SEHNR and CDR2 FQNEAQ (reference sequence). The V end lost 6 bases, the J end lost 5 bases, and 10 bases lay between the germline ends. CDR3 region: CASREALTEAFF. The CDR3 bases are TGTGCCAGCAGGGAGGCTTTGACTGAAGCTTTCTTT.

The chain uses TRBV6-5 and TRBJ1-2, with D tentatively TRBD1 (5 bases). CDR1 and CDR2 from the germline V gene are MNHEY and SVGAGI. Trimming shortened V by 4 bases and J by 7 bases, and 13 bases separated the two germline ends. This CDR3 is built from 13 residues. The CDR3 here is CASSSGTEGGYTF. The CDR3 nucleotides are TGTGCCAGCAGTTCTGGGACGGAGGGTGGCTACACCTTC.

The chain joins TRBV5-1 to TRBJ2-2; 7 bases map to TRBD1. This CDR3 comprises 15 residues. V lost 5 bases and J lost 4; bases outside the gene matches: 8. The germline gives CDR1 SGHRS, CDR2 YFSETQ. In DNA, the CDR3 is TGCGCCAGCAGTACGACCACAGGGGCCACCGGGGAGCTGTTTTTT. It is translated as CASSTTTGATGELFF.

In this sample, this clonotype turned up a few times. This chain joins TRBV5-1 and TRBJ2-2; TRBD2 aligns across 12 bases. Trimming at V came to 3 bases and at J to 7 bases, leaving 7 bases not matched to a gene. The length of the CDR3 is 16 residues. Germline V gene lookup returns CDR1 SGHRS and CDR2 YFSETQ. The CDR3 sequence is CASSSTSGGRIGELFF. DNA for the CDR3: TGCGCCAGCAGCTCCACTAGCGGGGGGAGAATCGGGGAGCTGTTTTTT.